These T cell receptor beta chains were read from a single sample in a study of metastatic and nonmetastatic thyroid tumors. TCRdb reprocessed the PCR reads via MiXCR. The repertoire holds around 18,000 clones, 33% seen once, with 9.5% to 15% in the top ten. Sequencing used tumor tissue. The origin of the receptors is a male donor with papillary thyroid cancer or a benign thyroid nodule (not recorded which). Some clones in this sample may be carry-over from other donors' samples. Both conserved end residues are part of each CDR3. The D gene is left open where the match is weak. The listing skips clone size in some rows; elsewhere it reads once, few, many or a size class.

j_gene | v_gene | d_gene | abundance | CDR3nt | CDR3aa
TRBJ2-7 | TRBV7-9 | TRBD1 | many | TGTGCCAGCAGCTGGAGGGGACAGGGGCGAAACGAGCAGTACTTC | CASSWRGQGRNEQYF
TRBJ1-2 | TRBV4-1 | TRBD1 | medium-sized | TGCGCCAGCAGCCAAGGTCAACGGACAGGCCCATATGGCTACACCTTC | CASSQGQRTGPYGYTF
TRBJ1-5 | TRBV20-1 | . | . | TGCAGTGCTAGAGCTCCCCCGGGGACTGCCGCCGCTGGCAATCAGCCCCAGCATTTT | CSARAPPGTAAAGNQPQHF
TRBJ1-3 | TRBV6-1 | . | large | TGTGCCAGCATCCGGGCTACTGGAAACACCATATATTTT | CASIRATGNTIYF
TRBJ2-5 | TRBV6-1 | . | medium-sized | TGTGCCAGCAGTGAAGGGGCCAGAGCTCAAGAGACCCAGTACTTC | CASSEGARAQETQYF
TRBJ2-1 | TRBV7-3 | TRBD1 | many | TGTGCCAGCAGCTTAGACAGGGTCAATGAGCAGTTCTTC | CASSLDRVNEQFF
TRBJ1-2 | TRBV3-1 | . | once | TGTGCCCTGCTCCCTTGGTCCAACTATGGCTACACCTTC | CALLPWSNYGYTF
TRBJ1-4 | TRBV11-1 | . | . | TGTGCCAGCAGTCTTGTGGGACAAACAACTGCAACTAATGAAAAACTGTTTTTT | CASSLVGQTTATNEKLFF
TRBJ1-1 | TRBV7-3 | . | medium-sized | TGTGCCAGCAGCTTAGGGATTGACACTGAAGCTTTCTTT | CASSLGIDTEAFF
TRBJ2-3 | TRBV5-1 | . | . | TGCGCCAGCAGCTTGCAAAGGGGGGAAGAGACGCAGTATTTT | CASSLQRGEETQYF
TRBJ2-7 | TRBV6-5 | TRBD2 | few | TGTGCCAGCAGTTCCCTCCGGGGAGCGGGAGATACCTACGAGCAGTACTTC | CASSSLRGAGDTYEQYF
TRBJ2-7 | TRBV10-2 | TRBD2 | few | TGCGCCAGCACCGGACTAGCGGGAGCTCTAACCCCGGGGGAGCAGTACTTC | CASTGLAGALTPGEQYF
TRBJ1-1 | TRBV7-8 | TRBD1 | medium-sized | TGTGCCAGCAGACAAAACAGGGGGCCTCCGGACACTGAAGCTTTCTTT | CASRQNRGPPDTEAFF
TRBJ2-7 | TRBV20-1 | . | . | TGCAGTGCTAGAGTTTATGAGGGTCGGGGGGCCGAGCAGTACTTC | CSARVYEGRGAEQYF
TRBJ2-1 | TRBV3-1 | . | many | TGTGCCAGCAGCCCCGTAGGAGGACAGCCGTTTCTTGAGCAGTTCTTC | CASSPVGGQPFLEQFF
TRBJ1-4 | TRBV19 | . | many | TGTGCCAGTAGTATTCAGACGGGGAGACTGTTTTTT | CASSIQTGRLFF
TRBJ1-2 | TRBV11-2 | TRBD1 | . | TGTGCCAGCAGCCCGGACAGGGTGGATGGCTACACCTTC | CASSPDRVDGYTF
TRBJ2-1 | TRBV9 | TRBD2 | few | TGTGCCAGCAGCGTAGGGGGACTAGCAATCAATGAGCAGTTCTTC | CASSVGGLAINEQFF
TRBJ2-1 | TRBV12-3/TRBV12-4 | TRBD2 | . | TGTGCCAGCAGTCACGGGACTAGCGTTTTTAGGGGGCAGTTCTTC | CASSHGTSVFRGQFF
TRBJ2-7 | TRBV24-1 | . | few | TGTGCCACCAGTGGGCAGGGATCCTACGAGCAGTACTTC | CATSGQGSYEQYF
TRBJ2-3 | TRBV7-9 | . | few | TGTGCCAGCAGCTTATCCCTAGCGAGACTCACAGATACGCAGTATTTT | CASSLSLARLTDTQYF
TRBJ1-2 | TRBV28 | . | few | TGTGCCAGCAGTTTAGAGGTGAACTATGGCTACACCTTC | CASSLEVNYGYTF
TRBJ1-1 | TRBV6-1 | . | . | TGTGCCAGCAGCTCGAGTGCTTTGAACACTGAAGCTTTCTTT | CASSSSALNTEAFF
TRBJ2-7 | TRBV11-2 | . | . | TGTGCCAGCAGCTCGGGGTCTCCCCCCTACGAGCAGTACTTC | CASSSGSPPYEQYF
TRBJ2-7 | TRBV6-1 | . | . | TGTGCCACTGAGGGGGGGACTTCCTACGAGCAGTACTTC | CATEGGTSYEQYF
TRBJ2-1 | TRBV19 | . | few | TGTGCCACACATAGCGGAGGACTCAGGGAGCAGTTCTTC | CATHSGGLREQFF
TRBJ1-1 | TRBV5-4 | TRBD1 | many | TGTGCCAGCACCGACAGGGGGCTGGATGAAACTGAAGCTTTCTTT | CASTDRGLDETEAFF
TRBJ2-1 | TRBV28 | . | few | TGTGCCAGCAGTTTTCGTCAGTGGGGCTCCTACAATGAGCAGTTCTTC | CASSFRQWGSYNEQFF